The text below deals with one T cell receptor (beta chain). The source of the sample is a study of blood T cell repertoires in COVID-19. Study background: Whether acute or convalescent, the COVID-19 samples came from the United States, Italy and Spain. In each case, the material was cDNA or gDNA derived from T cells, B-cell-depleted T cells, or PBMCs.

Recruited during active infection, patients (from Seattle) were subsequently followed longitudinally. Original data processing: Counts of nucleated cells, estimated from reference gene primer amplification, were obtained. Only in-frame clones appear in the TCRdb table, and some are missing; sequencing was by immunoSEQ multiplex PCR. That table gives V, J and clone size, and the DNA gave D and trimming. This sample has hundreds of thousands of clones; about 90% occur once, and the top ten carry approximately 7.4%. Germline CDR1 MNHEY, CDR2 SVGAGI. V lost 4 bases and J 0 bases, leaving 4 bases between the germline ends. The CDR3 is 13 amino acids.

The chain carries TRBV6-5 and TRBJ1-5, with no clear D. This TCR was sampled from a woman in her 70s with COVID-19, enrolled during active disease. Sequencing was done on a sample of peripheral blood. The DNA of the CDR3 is TGTGCCAGCAGTTCACATAGCAATCAGCCCCAGCATTTT. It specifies CASSSHSNQPQHF.